Included here is one TCR beta chain sequence, with context. The clone's antigen remains unknown. No much larger clone exists at a distance of one base, and base qualities are not known. This specimen's time point label, per the study, means: newly diagnosed GD, antithyroid drugs for less than 3 months. RNA was extracted from PBMCs in TRIzol for both TCR sequencing and RNA sequencing. The diagnosis of Graves' disease followed American Thyroid Association guidelines. Patients for the study were recruited at an endocrinology department in Xi'an, China. From each patient, about 8.9 milliliters of peripheral blood was collected into an EDTA anticoagulant tube. Ficoll Paque Plus density gradient separation was used to isolate PBMCs, and no additional T cell sorting was done. An Agilent 2100 Bioanalyzer and agarose gel were used to assess RNA quality, and a NanoDrop 2000 was used to measure RNA concentration.

These data come from a study of regulatory T cells in long-lasting Graves disease (dated by TCRdb to the early 2020s). For the wider study: Antithyroid drugs had been taken for less than 3 months by newly diagnosed Graves' disease patients. The study was registered as a clinical trial and conducted in China. This study used TCR sequencing and RNA sequencing of peripheral blood to compare persistent Graves' disease patients against newly diagnosed Graves' disease patients. A total of roughly 35 samples underwent TCR sequencing, from about 13 patients with persistent Graves' disease and roughly 20 patients with newly diagnosed Graves' disease.

The library was made by multiplex PCR. The reads were generated on an Illumina HiSeq 4000. To build TCR beta libraries, CDR3 regions were amplified by Arm-PCR using iRepertoire HTBI primers. Gel purification was performed on PCR products prior to sequencing. In the authors' own workflow: Across samples, roughly 60 TRBV and 13 to 15 TRBJ segments were identified and used for gene usage analysis of CDR3 amino acid clonotypes. Filtered high-quality paired reads were merged into contigs using COPE and FqMerger. BLAST was used to align contigs to IMGT TRBV, TRBD and TRBJ reference genes, and CDR3 was defined according to IMGT. Any clonotype with a frequency above 0.1% was counted as a highly expanded clone. Repertoire diversity was measured by Shannon entropy, and V-J evenness by the Gini coefficient. Clonotypes shared by more than one individual were considered public. TCRdb's own reprocessing of the public reads used fastp at Q25 and MiXCR and kept productive beta chains. Every CDR3 protein is listed once, alongside the most common genes and DNA of its rows. For this entry, the V and J calls and clone size follow TCRdb and not the study's own pipeline. This sample is represented by 680,000 or so distinct CDR3 sequences; about 15% of them were singletons. Jointly, the top ten make up roughly 18% of the sample.

What the research found in general, with its limitations: Only the TCR beta chain was sequenced and analyzed. Patients with persistent disease shared more public clonotypes (under 3,000) than newly diagnosed patients did (roughly 970). Lower TCR Shannon entropy and fewer highly expanded clones were observed in persistent Graves' disease patients than in newly diagnosed patients, which suggested clonal expansion. As a limitation, the authors acknowledged that the small sample size may reduce accuracy. Persistent disease showed preferential use of TRBV28, TRBJ1-2 and TRBJ2-5, whereas newly diagnosed disease favored TRBV20-1 and TRBJ2-1. Because the primary lesion, thyroid tissue, could not be accessed, the study looked at peripheral blood alone.

The germline V gene sets CDR1 to MNHNS and CDR2 to SASEGT. The junction shows trimming of 2 bases on V and 11 bases on J, plus 19 bases between the germline ends. From the cysteine through the phenylalanine, the CDR3 covers 14 amino acids. Just the 42-base CDR3 DNA is kept, in frame starting at base 1. These same records also appear under a second study, on T cells in Graves' hyperthyroidism and ophthalmopathy. Per that second paper: A patient counted as having stable Graves' hyperthyroidism if no progression to ophthalmopathy occurred over 18 months of follow-up. The hyperthyroidism patients were between 18 and 65 years old and newly diagnosed, with a disease duration of less than 2 months. Exclusion was applied to patients with uncontrolled infections, other autoimmune diseases, pregnancy or lactation. Clinical symptoms, serum thyroxine and TRAb, thyroid ultrasound, and orbital computed tomography formed the basis for the diagnoses. For the first round of RT-PCR on the TCR CDR3, the HTBI primer set was used together with the Qiagen OneStep RT-PCR kit. Most expanded thyroid clonotypes (frequency above 0.001) were also detected in blood, suggesting blood repertoires may reflect thyroid immune responses. In cross-validation, a model built on a 13 V-J signature told ophthalmopathy apart from stable hyperthyroidism with 87.88% sensitivity and roughly 81% specificity, and in testing the same model reached 80%/75%. During validation, the model predicted progression to ophthalmopathy a median of roughly 7.1 months ahead of onset, with roughly 65% sensitivity and less than 85% specificity. TCR V-J signatures able to tell the groups apart were searched for in a discovery cohort of around 95 patients, of whom about 40 had Graves' ophthalmopathy and about 55 had stable Graves' hyperthyroidism. Whether ophthalmopathy could be predicted prospectively was tested in an independent validation cohort made up of approximately 19 hyperthyroidism patients plus 17 patients who later progressed to ophthalmopathy. The roughly 90 discovery patients were divided at random into training and test sets in a 7:3 ratio. Thyroid tissue and blood T-cell repertoires from about six Graves' hyperthyroidism patients were also compared in the study. After blood sampling, hyperthyroidism patients were treated with methimazole at a starting dose of 30 mg daily, and ophthalmopathy patients were treated with high-dose intravenous methylprednisolone. The libraries were constructed in a second round of multiplex PCR and then size-selected and purified. Sequencing of the libraries was done on an Illumina HiSeq2000 using paired-end 100 bp reads. SOAPnuke was used to process the raw data, throwing out any read that contained adapters or uncalled bases, had a mean Phred below 15, or lacked an exact constant-primer or identifier match. High-quality paired reads were merged using COPE v1.2.5, and each unique nucleotide sequence was defined as a clonotype. MiTCR v1.1 was used to align the clonotypes against IMGT TRBV, TRBD and TRBJ reference segments. Analysis was restricted to V-J combinations with a frequency above 0.0001, which covered 99.2% of repertoires. A TCS score was defined as the ratio between F50 (clonal expansion) and ExV (chaos), using BLOSUM62-based TCRdist between CDR3 peptides within each V-J. Welch's t-statistics and random forest reduced 450 to 600 V-J features to around 14, which were used in a naive Bayes classifier (R e1071). No statistical method was used to fix the sample size in advance, and group allocation was not hidden from the investigators. The paper reports TCR Vbeta CDR3 sequencing of approximately 130 peripheral blood samples: some 41 ophthalmopathy, 75 to 80 hyperthyroidism and approximately 17 progressor patients.

The receptor chain draws on TRBV6-1 and TRBJ2-7; the D segment is perhaps TRBD1 or TRBD2, each sharing 5 matched bases. This sequence was found in a woman aged 25 to 39 with Graves disease. Donor details come from another sample of the same person, matched by shared clones. Source: peripheral blood mononuclear cells (PBMCs), taken at new diagnosis, from a patient treated with antithyroid drugs. The CDR3 loop reads CASSESSYGGRKYF. The DNA sequence is given as TGTGCCAGCAGTGAATCTTCTTATGGGGGACGGAAGTACTTC.